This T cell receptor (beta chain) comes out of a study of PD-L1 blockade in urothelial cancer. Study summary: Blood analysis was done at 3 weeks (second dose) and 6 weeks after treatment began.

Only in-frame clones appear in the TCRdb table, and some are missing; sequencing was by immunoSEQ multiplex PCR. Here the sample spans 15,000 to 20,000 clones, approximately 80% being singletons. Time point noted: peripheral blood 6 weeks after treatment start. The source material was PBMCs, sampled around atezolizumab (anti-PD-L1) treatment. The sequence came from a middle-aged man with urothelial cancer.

CDR3 DNA sequence: TGTGCCAGCAGACCCCTGACAAATCCCTACGAGCAGTACTTC. It encodes CASRPLTNPYEQYF. This chain uses TRBV5-6 with TRBJ2-5; no definite D call. The DNA end is more similar to TRBJ2-7, so the J call may be wrong. The germline V gene has CDR1 SGHDT and CDR2 YYEEEE. The CDR3 contains 14 residues.